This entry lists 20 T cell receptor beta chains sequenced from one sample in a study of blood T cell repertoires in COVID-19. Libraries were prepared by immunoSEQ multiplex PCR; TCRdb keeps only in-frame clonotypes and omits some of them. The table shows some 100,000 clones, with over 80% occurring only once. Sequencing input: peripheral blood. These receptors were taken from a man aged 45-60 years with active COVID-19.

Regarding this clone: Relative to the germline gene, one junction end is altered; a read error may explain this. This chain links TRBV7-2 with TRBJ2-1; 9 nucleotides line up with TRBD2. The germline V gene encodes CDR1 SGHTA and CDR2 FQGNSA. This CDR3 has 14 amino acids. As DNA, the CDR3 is TGTGCCACCAGCAGGCTAGCGGGATACAATGAGCAGTTCTTC. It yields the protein CATSRLAGYNEQFF.

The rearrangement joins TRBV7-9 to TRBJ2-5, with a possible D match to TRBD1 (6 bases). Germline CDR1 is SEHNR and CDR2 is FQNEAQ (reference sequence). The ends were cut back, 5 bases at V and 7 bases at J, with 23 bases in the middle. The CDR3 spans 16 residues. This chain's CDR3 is CASSHIGQTLRRTQYF. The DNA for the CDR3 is TGTGCCAGCAGCCACATCGGACAGACCCTACGGAGGACCCAGTACTTC.

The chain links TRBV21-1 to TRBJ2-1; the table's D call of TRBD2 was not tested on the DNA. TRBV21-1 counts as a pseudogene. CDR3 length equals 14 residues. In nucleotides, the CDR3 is TGTGCCAGCGGGACTAGCGGAGACTACAATGAGCAGTTCTTC. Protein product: CASGTSGDYNEQFF.

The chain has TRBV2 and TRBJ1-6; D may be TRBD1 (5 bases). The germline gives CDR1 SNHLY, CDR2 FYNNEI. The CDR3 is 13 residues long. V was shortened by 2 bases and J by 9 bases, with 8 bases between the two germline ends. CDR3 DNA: TGTGCCAGCAGTGAACAGGGAGGTTCACCCCTCCACTTT. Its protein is CASSEQGGSPLHF.

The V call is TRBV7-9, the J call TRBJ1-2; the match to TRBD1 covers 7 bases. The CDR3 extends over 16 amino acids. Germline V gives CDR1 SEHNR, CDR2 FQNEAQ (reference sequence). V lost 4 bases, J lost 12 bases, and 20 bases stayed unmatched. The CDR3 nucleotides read TGTGCCAGCAGCTACCTCTCCATCCGGGACAGAGGTGTGGACACCTTC. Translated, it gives CASSYLSIRDRGVDTF.

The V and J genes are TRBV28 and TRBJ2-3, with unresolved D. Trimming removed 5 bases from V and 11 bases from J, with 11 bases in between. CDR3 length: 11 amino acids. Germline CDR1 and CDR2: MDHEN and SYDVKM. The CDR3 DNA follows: TGTGCCAGCAGTAGCCCTCGGTGGCAGTATTTT. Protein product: CASSSPRWQYF.

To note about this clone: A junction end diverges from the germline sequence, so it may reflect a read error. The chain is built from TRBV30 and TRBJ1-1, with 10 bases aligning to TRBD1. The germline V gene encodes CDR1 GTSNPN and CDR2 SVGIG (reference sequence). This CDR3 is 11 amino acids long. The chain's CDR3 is CAWVPGTGAAF. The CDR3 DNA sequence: TGTGCCTGGGTGCCCGGGACAGGGGCGGCCTTT.

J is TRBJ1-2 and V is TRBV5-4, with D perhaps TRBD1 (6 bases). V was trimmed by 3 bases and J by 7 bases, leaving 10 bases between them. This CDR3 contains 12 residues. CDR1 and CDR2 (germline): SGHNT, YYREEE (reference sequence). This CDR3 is CASSSGGGGYTF. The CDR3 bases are TGTGCCAGCAGCTCGGGGGGCGGTGGCTACACCTTC.

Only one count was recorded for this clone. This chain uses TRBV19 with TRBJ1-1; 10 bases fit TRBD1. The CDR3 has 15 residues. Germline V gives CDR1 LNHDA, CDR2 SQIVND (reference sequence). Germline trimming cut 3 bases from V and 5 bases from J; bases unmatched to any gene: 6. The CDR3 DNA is TGTGCCAGTAGTATCTCTGACAGGGGGCGAACTGAAGCTTTCTTT. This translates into CASSISDRGRTEAFF.

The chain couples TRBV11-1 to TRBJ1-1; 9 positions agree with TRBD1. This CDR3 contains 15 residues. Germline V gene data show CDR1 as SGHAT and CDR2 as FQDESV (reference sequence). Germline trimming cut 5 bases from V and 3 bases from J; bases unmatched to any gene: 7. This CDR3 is CASSIRQGGDTEAFF. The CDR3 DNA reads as TGTGCCAGCAGCATACGACAGGGGGGCGACACTGAAGCTTTCTTT. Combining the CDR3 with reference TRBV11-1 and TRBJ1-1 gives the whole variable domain EAEVAQSPRYKITEKSQAVAFWCDPISGHATLYWYRQILGQGPELLVQFQDESVVDDSQLPKDRFSAERLKGVDSTLKIQPAELGDSAMYLCASSIRQGGDTEAFFGQGTRLTVV.

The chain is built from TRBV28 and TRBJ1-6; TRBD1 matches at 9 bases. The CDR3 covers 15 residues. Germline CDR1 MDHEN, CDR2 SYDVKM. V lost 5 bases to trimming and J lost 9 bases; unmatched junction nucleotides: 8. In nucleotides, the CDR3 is TGTGCCAGCAGTGGGGGGGACAGGGCGGGTTCACCCCTCCACTTT. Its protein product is CASSGGDRAGSPLHF.

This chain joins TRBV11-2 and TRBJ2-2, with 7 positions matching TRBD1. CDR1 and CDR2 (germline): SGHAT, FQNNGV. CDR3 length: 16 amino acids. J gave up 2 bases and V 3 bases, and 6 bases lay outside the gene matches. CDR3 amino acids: CASSFSGQRNTGELFF. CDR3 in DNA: TGTGCCAGCAGCTTCTCGGGACAGAGAAACACCGGGGAGCTGTTTTTT.

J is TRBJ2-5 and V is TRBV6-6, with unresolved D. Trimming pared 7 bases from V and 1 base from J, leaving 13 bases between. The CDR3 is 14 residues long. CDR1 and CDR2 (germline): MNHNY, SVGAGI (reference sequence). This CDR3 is CASTDLGTQETQYF. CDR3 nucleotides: TGTGCCAGCACCGATCTGGGCACCCAAGAGACCCAGTACTTC.

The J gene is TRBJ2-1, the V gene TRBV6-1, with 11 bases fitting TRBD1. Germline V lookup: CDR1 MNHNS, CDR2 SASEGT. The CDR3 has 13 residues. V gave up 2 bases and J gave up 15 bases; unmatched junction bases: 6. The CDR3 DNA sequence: TGTGCCAGCAGTGAATCCGGACAGGGGGCGCCGTTCTTC. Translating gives CASSESGQGAPFF.

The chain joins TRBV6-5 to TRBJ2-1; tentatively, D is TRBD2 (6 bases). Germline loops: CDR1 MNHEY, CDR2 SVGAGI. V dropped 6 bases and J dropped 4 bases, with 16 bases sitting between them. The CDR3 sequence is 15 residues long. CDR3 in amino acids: CASSGEAQGYNEQFF. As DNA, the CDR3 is TGTGCCAGCAGCGGGGAGGCGCAGGGTTACAATGAGCAGTTCTTC.

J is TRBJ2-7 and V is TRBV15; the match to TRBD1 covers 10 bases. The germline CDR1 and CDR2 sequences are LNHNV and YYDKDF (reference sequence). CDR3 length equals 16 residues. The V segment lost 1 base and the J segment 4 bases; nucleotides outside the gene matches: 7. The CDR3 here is CATSRGRDRGVYEQYF. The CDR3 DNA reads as TGTGCCACCAGCAGAGGCAGGGACAGGGGAGTTTACGAGCAGTACTTC.

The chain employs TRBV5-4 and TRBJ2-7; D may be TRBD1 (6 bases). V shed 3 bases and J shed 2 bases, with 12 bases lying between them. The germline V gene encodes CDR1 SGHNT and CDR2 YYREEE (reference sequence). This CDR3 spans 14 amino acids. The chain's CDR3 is CASSSRDNPYEQYF. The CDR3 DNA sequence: TGTGCCAGCAGCTCACGGGACAACCCCTACGAGCAGTACTTC.

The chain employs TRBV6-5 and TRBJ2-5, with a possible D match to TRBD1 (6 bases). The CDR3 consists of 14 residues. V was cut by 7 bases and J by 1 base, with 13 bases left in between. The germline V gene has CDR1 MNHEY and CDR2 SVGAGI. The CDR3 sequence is CASNPTGIQETQYF. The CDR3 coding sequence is TGTGCCAGCAATCCTACAGGGATCCAAGAGACCCAGTACTTC.

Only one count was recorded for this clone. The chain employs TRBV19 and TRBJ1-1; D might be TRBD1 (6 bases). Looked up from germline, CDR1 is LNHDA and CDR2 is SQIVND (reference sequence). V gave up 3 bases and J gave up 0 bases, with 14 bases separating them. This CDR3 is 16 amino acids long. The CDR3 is CASSMGQGLMNTEAFF. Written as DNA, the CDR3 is TGTGCCAGTAGTATGGGGCAGGGGCTAATGAACACTGAAGCTTTCTTT.

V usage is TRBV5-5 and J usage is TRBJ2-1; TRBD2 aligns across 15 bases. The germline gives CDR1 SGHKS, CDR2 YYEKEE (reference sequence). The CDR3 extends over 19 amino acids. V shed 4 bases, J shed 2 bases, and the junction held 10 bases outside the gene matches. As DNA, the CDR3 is TGTGCCAGCAGCGCGCGGACTAGCGGGAGGGCCGACCCCTACAATGAGCAGTTCTTC. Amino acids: CASSARTSGRADPYNEQFF. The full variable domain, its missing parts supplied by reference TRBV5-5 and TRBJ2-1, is DAGVTQSPTHLIKTRGQQVTLRCSPISGHKSVSWYQQVLGQGPQFIFQYYEKEERGRGNFPDRFSARQFPNYSSELNVNALLLGDSALYLCASSARTSGRADPYNEQFFGPGTRLTVL.